Below are 31 T cell receptor beta chains sequenced from a single sample in a study of cytomegalovirus exposure and HLA in healthy donors. Amplification used 60 Vbeta primers and 13 Jbeta primers. Some clones are missing from TCRdb's copy, which holds only in-frame ones; the method was immunoSEQ multiplex PCR. This sample carries roughly 200,000 clones, around 77% of them seen once, and the ten largest clones take 2.4%. The specimen sequenced was PBMCs. These receptors all come from a man between 60 and 75 years old in good health and CMV-seronegative.

This clone was counted a single time. The V call is TRBV19, the J call TRBJ1-1; tentatively, D is TRBD1 (6 bases). The CDR3 runs to 16 residues. Trimming cost V 6 bases and J 1 base, with 18 bases left between them. CDR1 and CDR2 (germline): LNHDA, SQIVND (reference sequence). CDR3 DNA sequence: TGTGCCAGTAGACCCGAGCGACAGGAGCCGAACACTGAAGCTTTCTTT. This gives the protein CASRPERQEPNTEAFF.

This clone has a handful of counts. The rearrangement uses TRBV19 and TRBJ2-1; D is perhaps TRBD2 (6 bases). V lost 5 bases to trimming and J lost 0 bases, with 23 bases between them. The CDR3 is 19 residues long. CDR1 is LNHDA, CDR2 SQIVND, per germline (reference sequence). The CDR3 region is CASSSHDGRGPDSYNEQFF. CDR3 sequence (DNA): TGTGCCAGTAGTTCCCACGACGGGCGGGGCCCAGACTCCTACAATGAGCAGTTCTTC.

V and J are TRBV19 and TRBJ2-6; TRBD2 matches 8 bases. CDR1 is LNHDA, CDR2 SQIVND, per germline (reference sequence). With 0 bases clipped from V and 1 base from J, the junction kept 5 bases outside the gene matches. This CDR3 has 18 amino acids. The CDR3 nucleotides are TGTGCCAGTAGTATAGATCCAGCGGGAGCATCTGGGGCCAACGTCCTGACTTTC. Protein product: CASSIDPAGASGANVLTF. The full variable domain, completed using reference TRBV19 and TRBJ2-6, is DGGITQSPKYLFRKEGQNVTLSCEQNLNHDAMYWYRQDPGQGLRLIYYSQIVNDFQKGDIAEGYSVSREKKESFPLTVTSAQKNPTAFYLCASSIDPAGASGANVLTFGAGSRLTVL.

This clone was seen just once. The rearrangement joins TRBV5-1 to TRBJ2-2; maybe TRBD2 (6 bases). Trimming took off 4 bases at V and 1 base at J, with 14 bases between the two ends. CDR1 SGHRS and CDR2 YFSETQ come from the germline V gene. This CDR3 has 16 amino acids. This CDR3 is CASSRSGPRNTGELFF. CDR3 sequence (DNA): TGCGCCAGCAGCCGTAGCGGACCTAGGAACACCGGGGAGCTGTTTTTT.

In its sample, this clone was seen once. V is TRBV12-1 and J is TRBJ2-7; the table's D call TRBD2 went unverified against the DNA. TRBV12-1 is marked as a pseudogene. The CDR3 runs 14 residues. The CDR3 bases are TGTGCCAGCAGCAGGCTAGCGGGGGGGTACGAGCAGTACTTC. Protein: CASSRLAGGYEQYF.

The rearrangement joins TRBV7-6 to TRBJ2-3, with D possibly matching TRBD2 (5 bases). Per germline, CDR1 SGHVS and CDR2 FNYEAQ. The V end was cut by 0 bases, the J end by 4 bases, with 8 bases between. This CDR3 region has 14 residues. The DNA for the CDR3 is TGTGCCAGCAGCTTAGCGCACGGGGCAGATACGCAGTATTTT. Protein: CASSLAHGADTQYF. The complete variable domain, with remaining parts taken from reference TRBV7-6 and TRBJ2-3, reads GAGVSQSPRYKVTKRGQDVALRCDPISGHVSLYWYRQALGQGPEFLTYFNYEAQQDKSGLPNDRFSAERPEGSISTLTIQRTEQRDSAMYRCASSLAHGADTQYFGPGTRLTVL.

This clone was found once. The chain has TRBV28 and TRBJ2-4; 7 nucleotides align to TRBD1. V shed 3 bases, J shed 1 base, and the junction held 3 bases outside the gene matches. From germline, CDR1 is MDHEN and CDR2 SYDVKM. The length of the CDR3 is 15 residues. CDR3 residues: CASSLAGGAKNIQYF. The CDR3 DNA reads TGTGCCAGCAGTTTGGCAGGGGGTGCCAAAAACATTCAGTACTTC.

The chain has TRBV2 and TRBJ1-5; maybe TRBD1 (5 bases). In germline, CDR1 is SNHLY, CDR2 FYNNEI. The ends were cut back, 4 bases at V and 3 bases at J, with 10 bases in the middle. The CDR3 is made up of 14 amino acids. Here the CDR3 DNA reads TGTGCCAGCAGTGCTTGGGGGGTCAATCAGCCCCAGCATTTT. Amino acids: CASSAWGVNQPQHF.

V and J are TRBV28 and TRBJ1-5, with D perhaps matching TRBD1 (6 bases). V was pared by 2 bases and J by 11 bases, with 19 bases between. Germline CDR1 and CDR2: MDHEN and SYDVKM. The CDR3 has 15 residues. The CDR3 loop reads CASSLRGGGSRTQHF. The CDR3 nucleotides are TGTGCCAGCAGTTTAAGAGGGGGGGGCAGTAGGACCCAGCATTTT.

The rearrangement links TRBV9 to TRBJ1-6; no clear D gene. V was trimmed by 3 bases and J by 0 bases, leaving 7 bases between them. The CDR3 extends over 15 amino acids. Germline CDR1 is SGDLS and CDR2 is YYNGEE. The CDR3 protein is CASSEQSSYNSPLHF. Written as DNA, the CDR3 is TGTGCCAGCAGCGAACAGAGCTCCTATAATTCACCCCTCCACTTT.

This clone was recorded once. The V call is TRBV6-5, the J call TRBJ1-6; D is undetermined. With 4 bases removed from V and 0 bases from J, the gap between germline ends came to 7 bases. The CDR3 length is 15 residues. The germline V gene encodes CDR1 MNHEY and CDR2 SVGAGI. The CDR3 nucleotides are TGTGCCAGCAGTTTAGGGAGCTCCTATAATTCACCCCTCCACTTT. This sequence encodes CASSLGSSYNSPLHF.

This clone was detected only once. V is TRBV4-1 and J is TRBJ2-1, with unresolved D. The germline V gene encodes CDR1 MGHRA and CDR2 YSYEKL. Trimming took off 5 bases at V and 5 bases at J, with 19 bases between the two ends. This CDR3 has 16 residues. Here the CDR3 reads CASSSKRNPSNNEQFF. The CDR3 DNA reads as TGCGCCAGCAGCTCTAAGAGGAACCCTTCCAACAATGAGCAGTTCTTC.

CDR3 coding DNA: TGTGCCAGCAGTTTACCAGGCAGACAGGGTTGGAACACAGATACGCAGTATTTT. This codes for CASSLPGRQGWNTDTQYF. The chain has TRBV28 and TRBJ2-3; 7 bases agree with TRBD1. The germline V gene has CDR1 MDHEN and CDR2 SYDVKM. This CDR3 has 18 amino acids. Trimming at V came to 2 bases and at J to 2 bases, leaving 13 bases not matched to a gene.

The chain uses TRBV30 and TRBJ1-5; D is ambiguous. Germline V gene sequence: CDR1 GTSNPN, CDR2 SVGIG (reference sequence). Trimming stripped 3 bases from V and 2 bases from J, with 14 bases between. The CDR3 loop spans 15 amino acids. The CDR3 DNA is TGTGCCTGGAGAACCCCCCTCGGAGGCAATCAGCCCCAGCATTTT. This gives the protein CAWRTPLGGNQPQHF.

The chain recombines TRBV5-6 with TRBJ2-1, with no clear D. The CDR3 loop spans 11 amino acids. Deletions cut 6 bases from V and 7 bases from J, with 8 bases between. Germline loops: CDR1 SGHDT, CDR2 YYEEEE. CDR3 nucleotide sequence: TGTGCCAGCATGCGGCGGAATGAGCAGTTCTTC. Protein product: CASMRRNEQFF.

The chain recombines TRBV19 with TRBJ1-5; D is uncertain. This CDR3 has 14 residues. V lost 3 bases and J lost 5, with 11 bases in between. From germline, CDR1 is LNHDA and CDR2 SQIVND (reference sequence). As DNA, the CDR3 is TGTGCCAGTAGTATTGGTCAGGTTTATCAGCCCCAGCATTTT. Translating it yields CASSIGQVYQPQHF.

The chain combines TRBV29-1 with TRBJ1-2; 10 nucleotides agree with TRBD1. Trimming took 6 bases from V and 6 from J; bases not matched to a gene: 4. The CDR3 spans 12 residues. Germline CDR1 SQVTM, CDR2 ANQGSEA. CDR3 nucleotide sequence: TGCAGCGTGGAGACAGGGGGCGATGGCTACACCTTC. Amino acid sequence: CSVETGGDGYTF.

This clone has more than one count but fewer than ten. This sequence joins TRBV5-1 and TRBJ2-3; the match to TRBD1 covers 9 bases. The CDR3 sequence is 15 residues long. CDR1 and CDR2 from the germline V gene are SGHRS and YFSETQ. V trimming: 0 bases; J trimming: 4 bases; junction bases outside the gene matches: 3. DNA of the CDR3: TGCGCCAGCAGCTTGGAGGGACAGGGTTCAGATACGCAGTATTTT. Amino acid sequence: CASSLEGQGSDTQYF. Using reference TRBV5-1 and TRBJ2-3 for the parts outside the CDR3, the full variable domain is KAGVTQTPRYLIKTRGQQVTLSCSPISGHRSVSWYQQTPGQGLQFLFEYFSETQRNKGNFPGRFSGRQFSNSRSEMNVSTLELGDSALYLCASSLEGQGSDTQYFGPGTRLTVL.

In its sample, this clone was seen a few times. The chain joins TRBV5-4 to TRBJ1-1; tentatively, D is TRBD1 (5 bases). CDR3 length equals 12 residues. Germline CDR1 is SGHNT and CDR2 is YYREEE (reference sequence). With 2 bases removed from V and 7 bases from J, the gap between germline ends came to 9 bases. The CDR3: CASSFWQGEAFF. For the CDR3, the DNA is TGTGCCAGCAGCTTTTGGCAGGGTGAAGCTTTCTTT.

This rearrangement joins TRBV9 to TRBJ2-1; TRBD2 matches at 10 bases. Germline-derived CDR1 and CDR2 are SGDLS and YYNGEE. This CDR3 is 15 amino acids long. V was pared by 3 bases and J by 1 base, with 1 base of the junction left unmatched. CDR3 DNA: TGTGCCAGCAGCGCTAGCGGGGGATCCTACAATGAGCAGTTCTTC. Its translation is CASSASGGSYNEQFF.

Comments on this clone: Germline is not matched at one junction end, which may reflect a read error. V gene TRBV19 combines with J gene TRBJ1-2, with a weak D call TRBD1 (5 bases). The CDR3 extends over 13 amino acids. CDR1 is LNHDA, CDR2 SQIVND, per germline (reference sequence). CDR3 sequence: CASSIDQGVSYPF. The CDR3 DNA is TGTGCCAGTAGTATAGACCAAGGGGTGAGCTACCCCTTC.

V is TRBV21-1 and J is TRBJ2-2; TRBD2 is taken as the D call from the table, unchecked against the DNA. TRBV21-1 is annotated as a pseudogene. CDR3 length: 18 residues. CDR3 bases: TGTGCCAGCAGCAAAGGAGGCCTAGCGGGCGAGAACACCGGGGAGCTGTTTTTT. It translates to CASSKGGLAGENTGELFF.

Here the CDR3 reads CASTNRVGGANQPQHF. In DNA form, the CDR3 reads TGTGCCAGCACCAACAGAGTCGGAGGGGCCAATCAGCCCCAGCATTTT. This chain links TRBV5-6 with TRBJ1-5, with a weak D call TRBD1 (5 bases). The CDR3 runs to 16 residues. Germline CDR1 reads SGHDT; CDR2 reads YYEEEE. V was cut by 6 bases and J by 3 bases, with 19 bases left in between.

The chain combines TRBV7-8 with TRBJ2-7; 11 nucleotides line up with TRBD1. This CDR3 is 17 amino acids long. Germline V gene lookup returns CDR1 SGHVS and CDR2 FQNEAQ. Trimming took 5 bases from V and 0 from J; bases not matched to a gene: 9. CDR3 sequence: CASSRGTGGPLSYEQYF. CDR3 in DNA: TGTGCCAGCAGCCGTGGGACAGGGGGGCCCCTCTCCTACGAGCAGTACTTC.

V and J are TRBV30 and TRBJ2-7; unclear D gene. CDR3 length: 14 residues. The V and J ends lost 5 bases and 6 bases respectively, with 20 bases between them. Looked up from germline, CDR1 is GTSNPN and CDR2 is SVGIG (reference sequence). The CDR3 DNA is TGTGCCTGGGGCAGTCTTCAGGTGGTAAGCGAGCAGTACTTC. Translating gives CAWGSLQVVSEQYF. Together with reference TRBV30 and TRBJ2-7, the CDR3 gives the full variable domain: SQTIHQWPATLVQPVGSPLSLECTVEGTSNPNLYWYRQAAGRGLQLLFYSVGIGQISSEVPQNLSASRPQDRQFILSSKKLLLSDSGFYLCAWGSLQVVSEQYFGPGTRLTVT.

The V call is TRBV28, the J call TRBJ2-2; tentative D call: TRBD2 (5 bases). The germline V gene encodes CDR1 MDHEN and CDR2 SYDVKM. Deletions cut 8 bases from V and 6 bases from J, with 13 bases between. The CDR3 has 13 residues. Written as DNA, the CDR3 is TGTGCCAGCCAGCGGTTGTCGGCCGGGGAGCTGTTTTTT. It specifies CASQRLSAGELFF.

This sequence joins TRBV5-1 and TRBJ1-2; 7 nucleotides agree with TRBD1. CDR3 length: 16 amino acids. Trimming took 4 bases from V and 6 from J; bases not matched to a gene: 15. Germline-derived CDR1 and CDR2 are SGHRS and YFSETQ. CDR3 in amino acids: CASSPQPTGRSDGYTF. Written as DNA, the CDR3 is TGCGCCAGCAGCCCCCAGCCGACAGGGCGGAGCGATGGCTACACCTTC.

This chain connects TRBV9 to TRBJ2-7; D might be TRBD2 (6 bases). This CDR3 region has 15 residues. Germline V gene sequence: CDR1 SGDLS, CDR2 YYNGEE. The V end was cut by 3 bases, the J end by 0 bases, with 13 bases between. The CDR3 sequence is CASSESLASSYEQYF. CDR3 sequence (DNA): TGTGCCAGCAGCGAGTCCCTAGCGAGCTCCTACGAGCAGTACTTC.

This chain connects TRBV19 to TRBJ1-1, with TRBD1 as a possible D gene (5 bases). V dropped 7 bases and J dropped 3 bases, with 15 bases sitting between them. Germline values: CDR1 LNHDA, CDR2 SQIVND (reference sequence). The CDR3 is made up of 14 amino acids. CDR3 sequence: CASNPGGGDTEAFF. The CDR3 region has the DNA TGTGCCAGTAACCCCGGGGGAGGCGACACTGAAGCTTTCTTT.

This rearrangement joins TRBV19 to TRBJ2-4; D may be TRBD1 (7 bases). Germline V gene sequence: CDR1 LNHDA, CDR2 SQIVND (reference sequence). The CDR3 is made up of 16 amino acids. The V end lost 6 bases, the J end lost 0 bases, and 15 bases lay between the germline ends. The CDR3 DNA follows: TGTGCCAGTAGACCCAGGGGGGAGTCAGCCAAAAACATTCAGTACTTC. Translating gives CASRPRGESAKNIQYF.

The chain combines TRBV19 with TRBJ2-7; 7 nucleotides agree with TRBD1. The CDR3 totals 15 residues. CDR1 LNHDA and CDR2 SQIVND come from the germline V gene (reference sequence). Trimming removed 8 bases from V and 5 bases from J; junction bases left unmatched: 15. In DNA, the CDR3 is TGTGCCAGTCGAAGCAAGGGGGCGTTGAGCGACGAGCAGTACTTC. Translating gives CASRSKGALSDEQYF.